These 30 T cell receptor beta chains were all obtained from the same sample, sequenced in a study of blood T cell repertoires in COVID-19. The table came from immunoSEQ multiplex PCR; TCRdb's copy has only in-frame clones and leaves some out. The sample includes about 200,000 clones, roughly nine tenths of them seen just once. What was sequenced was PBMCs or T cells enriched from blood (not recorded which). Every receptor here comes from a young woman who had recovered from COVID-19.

The CDR3 region has the DNA TGTGCCAGCTCACCCCGGGAGCTCGATGGCTACACCTTC. Translation gives CASSPRELDGYTF. The chain links TRBV18 to TRBJ1-2; D unclear. The germline V gene has CDR1 KGHSH and CDR2 LQKENI. Trimming pared 3 bases from V and 6 bases from J, leaving 11 bases between. This CDR3 region has 13 residues.

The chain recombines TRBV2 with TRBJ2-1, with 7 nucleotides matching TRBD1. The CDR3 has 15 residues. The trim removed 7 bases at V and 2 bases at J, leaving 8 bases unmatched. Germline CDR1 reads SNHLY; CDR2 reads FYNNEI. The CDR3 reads CASTDEQGAYNEQFF. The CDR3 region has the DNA TGTGCCAGCACCGACGAGCAGGGGGCCTACAATGAGCAGTTCTTC.

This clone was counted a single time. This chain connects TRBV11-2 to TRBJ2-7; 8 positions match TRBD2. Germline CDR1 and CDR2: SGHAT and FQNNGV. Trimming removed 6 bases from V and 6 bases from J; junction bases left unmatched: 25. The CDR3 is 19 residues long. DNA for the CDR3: TGTGCCAGCAGGGCCGTCTTCCGGCCCTCACGGGGGGGCCCCACCGAGCAGTACTTC. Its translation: CASRAVFRPSRGGPTEQYF.

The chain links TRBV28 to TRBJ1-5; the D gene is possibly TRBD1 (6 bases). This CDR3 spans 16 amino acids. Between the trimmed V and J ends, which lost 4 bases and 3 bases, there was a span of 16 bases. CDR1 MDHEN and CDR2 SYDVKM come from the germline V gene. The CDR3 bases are TGTGCCAGCAGTTCGCCCACACAGGGAACCAATCAGCCCCAGCATTTT. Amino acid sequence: CASSSPTQGTNQPQHF.

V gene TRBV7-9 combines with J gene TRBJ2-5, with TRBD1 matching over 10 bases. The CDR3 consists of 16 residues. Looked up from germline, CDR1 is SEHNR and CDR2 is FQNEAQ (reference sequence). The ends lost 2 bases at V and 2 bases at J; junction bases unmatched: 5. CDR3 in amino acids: CASSLLRTGGQETQYF. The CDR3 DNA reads TGTGCCAGCAGCTTACTGCGGACAGGGGGACAAGAGACCCAGTACTTC.

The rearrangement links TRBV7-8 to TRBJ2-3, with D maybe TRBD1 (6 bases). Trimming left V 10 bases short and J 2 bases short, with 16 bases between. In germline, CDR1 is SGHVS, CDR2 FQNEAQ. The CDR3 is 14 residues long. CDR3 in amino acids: CATSRGSFTDTQYF. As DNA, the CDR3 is TGTGCCACTTCAAGGGGGTCCTTCACAGATACGCAGTATTTT.

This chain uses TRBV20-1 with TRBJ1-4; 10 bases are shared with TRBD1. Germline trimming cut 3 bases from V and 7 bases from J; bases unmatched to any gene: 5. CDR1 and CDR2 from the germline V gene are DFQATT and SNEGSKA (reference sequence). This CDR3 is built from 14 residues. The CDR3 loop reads CSASRGQGIEKLFF. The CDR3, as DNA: TGCAGTGCTAGTAGGGGACAGGGGATTGAAAAACTGTTTTTT.

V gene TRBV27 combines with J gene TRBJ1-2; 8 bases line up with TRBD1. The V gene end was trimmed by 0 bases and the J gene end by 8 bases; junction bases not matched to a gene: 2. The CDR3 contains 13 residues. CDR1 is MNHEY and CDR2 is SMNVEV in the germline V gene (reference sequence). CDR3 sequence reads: CASSLSQGAGYTF. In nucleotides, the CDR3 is TGTGCCAGCAGTTTATCCCAGGGGGCCGGCTACACCTTC.

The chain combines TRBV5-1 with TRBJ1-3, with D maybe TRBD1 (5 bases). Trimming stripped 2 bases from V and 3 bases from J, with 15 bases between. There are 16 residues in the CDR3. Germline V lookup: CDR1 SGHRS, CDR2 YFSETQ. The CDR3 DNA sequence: TGCGCCAGCAGCTTCGGGGGGTGGACTGATGGAAACACCATATATTTT. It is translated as CASSFGGWTDGNTIYF.

The CDR3 here is CASSLMPRQPLSGANVLTF. CDR3 bases: TGCGCCAGCAGCTTGATGCCGAGACAACCTCTCTCTGGGGCCAACGTCCTGACTTTC. The V gene is TRBV5-1, the J gene TRBJ2-6; D remains ambiguous. The CDR3 covers 19 residues. Trimming pared 1 base from V and 0 bases from J, leaving 17 bases between. From germline, CDR1 is SGHRS and CDR2 YFSETQ.

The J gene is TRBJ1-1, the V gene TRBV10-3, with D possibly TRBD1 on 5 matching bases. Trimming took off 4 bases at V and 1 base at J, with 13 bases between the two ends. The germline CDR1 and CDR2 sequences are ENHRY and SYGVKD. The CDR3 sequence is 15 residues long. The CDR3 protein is CAISGGYSTNTEAFF. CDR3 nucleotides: TGTGCCATCAGTGGGGGCTATAGTACGAACACTGAAGCTTTCTTT.

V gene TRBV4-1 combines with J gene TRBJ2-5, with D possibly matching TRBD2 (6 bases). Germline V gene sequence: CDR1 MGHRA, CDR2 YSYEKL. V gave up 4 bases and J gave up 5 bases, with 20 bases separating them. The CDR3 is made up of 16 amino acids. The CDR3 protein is CASSPPWGGGIETQYF. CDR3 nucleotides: TGCGCCAGCAGCCCCCCTTGGGGAGGAGGGATTGAGACCCAGTACTTC.

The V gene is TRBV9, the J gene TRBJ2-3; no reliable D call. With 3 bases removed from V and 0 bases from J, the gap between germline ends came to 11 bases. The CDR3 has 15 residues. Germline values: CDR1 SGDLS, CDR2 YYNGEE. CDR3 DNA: TGTGCCAGCAGCGGTTCTCCAACTAGCACAGATACGCAGTATTTT. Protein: CASSGSPTSTDTQYF.

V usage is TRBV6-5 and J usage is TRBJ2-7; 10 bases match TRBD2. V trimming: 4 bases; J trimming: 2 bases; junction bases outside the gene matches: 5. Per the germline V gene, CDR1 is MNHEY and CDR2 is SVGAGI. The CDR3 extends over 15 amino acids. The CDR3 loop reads CASSLGLAVTYEQYF. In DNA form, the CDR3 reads TGTGCCAGCAGTTTAGGACTAGCGGTTACCTACGAGCAGTACTTC.

The CDR3 bases are TGCGCCAGCAGCCAAGACCCCGGGAGTATCGGCGGGGAGCTGTTTTTT. This sequence encodes CASSQDPGSIGGELFF. This sequence joins TRBV4-1 and TRBJ2-2, with D possibly TRBD2 on 6 matching bases. Germline assignment: CDR1 MGHRA and CDR2 YSYEKL. Trimming pared 0 bases from V and 7 bases from J, leaving 15 bases between. CDR3 length: 16 residues.

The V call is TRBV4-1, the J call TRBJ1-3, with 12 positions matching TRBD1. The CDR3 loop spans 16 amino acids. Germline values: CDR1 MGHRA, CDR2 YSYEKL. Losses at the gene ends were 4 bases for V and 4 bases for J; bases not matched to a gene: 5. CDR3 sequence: CASSPGQGAQGNTIYF. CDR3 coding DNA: TGCGCCAGCAGCCCGGGACAGGGGGCGCAAGGAAACACCATATATTTT.

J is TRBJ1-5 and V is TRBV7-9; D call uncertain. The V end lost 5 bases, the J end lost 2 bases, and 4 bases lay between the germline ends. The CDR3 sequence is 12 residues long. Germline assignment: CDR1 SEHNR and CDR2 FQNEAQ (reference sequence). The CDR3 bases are TGTGCCAGCAGCCCAGGCAATCAGCCCCAGCATTTT. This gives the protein CASSPGNQPQHF.

The CDR3: CASEGAVYGYTF. The CDR3 DNA follows: TGTGCCAGCGAAGGGGCAGTCTATGGCTACACCTTC. The chain uses TRBV28 and TRBJ1-2; D perhaps matches TRBD1 (5 bases). In germline, CDR1 is MDHEN, CDR2 SYDVKM. Trimming took off 8 bases at V and 4 bases at J, with 11 bases between the two ends. The CDR3 is 12 amino acids.

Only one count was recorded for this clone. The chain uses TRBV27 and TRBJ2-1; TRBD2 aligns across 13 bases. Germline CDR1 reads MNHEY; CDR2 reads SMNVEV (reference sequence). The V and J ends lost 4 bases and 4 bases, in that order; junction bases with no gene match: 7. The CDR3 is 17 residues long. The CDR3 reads CASSSTSGGPPYNEQFF. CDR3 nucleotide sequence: TGTGCCAGCAGTTCGACTAGCGGGGGGCCACCGTACAATGAGCAGTTCTTC.

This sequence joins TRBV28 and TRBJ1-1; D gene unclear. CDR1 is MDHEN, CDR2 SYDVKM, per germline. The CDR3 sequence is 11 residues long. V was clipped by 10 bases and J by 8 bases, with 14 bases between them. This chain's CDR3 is CATGGRVEAFF. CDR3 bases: TGTGCCACCGGAGGGAGGGTAGAAGCTTTCTTT.

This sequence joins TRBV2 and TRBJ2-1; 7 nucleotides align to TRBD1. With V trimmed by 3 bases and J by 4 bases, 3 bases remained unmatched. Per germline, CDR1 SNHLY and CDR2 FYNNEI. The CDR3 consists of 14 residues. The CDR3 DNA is TGTGCCAGCAGTGATCGACAGGGTTACAATGAGCAGTTCTTC. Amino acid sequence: CASSDRQGYNEQFF. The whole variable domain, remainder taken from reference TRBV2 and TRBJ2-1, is EPEVTQTPSHQVTQMGQEVILRCVPISNHLYFYWYRQILGQKVEFLVSFYNNEISEKSEIFDDQFSVERPDGSNFTLKIRSTKLEDSAMYFCASSDRQGYNEQFFGPGTRLTVL.

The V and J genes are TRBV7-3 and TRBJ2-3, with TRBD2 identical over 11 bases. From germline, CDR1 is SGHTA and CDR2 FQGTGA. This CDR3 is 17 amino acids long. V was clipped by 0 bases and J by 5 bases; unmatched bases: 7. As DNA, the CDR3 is TGTGCCAGCAGCTTAACGGCTAGCGGGGGGTCTGGAGATACGCAGTATTTT. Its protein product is CASSLTASGGSGDTQYF.

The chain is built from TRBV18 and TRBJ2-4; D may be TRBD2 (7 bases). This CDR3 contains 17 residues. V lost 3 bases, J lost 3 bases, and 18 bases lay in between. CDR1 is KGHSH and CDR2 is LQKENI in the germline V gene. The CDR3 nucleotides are TGTGCCAGCTCACCCCGAGGGGGGGCTCGTGACAAAAACATTCAGTACTTC. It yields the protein CASSPRGGARDKNIQYF.

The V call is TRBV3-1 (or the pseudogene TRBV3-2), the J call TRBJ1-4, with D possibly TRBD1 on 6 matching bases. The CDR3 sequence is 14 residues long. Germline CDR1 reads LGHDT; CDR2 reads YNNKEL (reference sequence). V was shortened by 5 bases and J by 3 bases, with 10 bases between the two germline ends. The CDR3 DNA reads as TGTGCCAGCAGCTTTGGACAGTCTAATGAAAAACTGTTTTTT. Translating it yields CASSFGQSNEKLFF.

CDR3 region: CASSQEVGSSGNTIYF. The CDR3 DNA reads as TGTGCCAGCAGCCAAGAGGTGGGGAGCTCTGGAAACACCATATATTTT. The chain carries TRBV4-2 and TRBJ1-3, with D unresolved. Trimming took 0 bases from V and 0 from J, leaving 9 bases between them. Germline V gives CDR1 LGHNA, CDR2 YNFKEQ. The CDR3 consists of 16 residues.

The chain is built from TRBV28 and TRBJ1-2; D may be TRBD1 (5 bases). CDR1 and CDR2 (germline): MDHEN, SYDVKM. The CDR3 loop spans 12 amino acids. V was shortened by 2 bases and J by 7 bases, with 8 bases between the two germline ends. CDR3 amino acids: CASSLPQGGYTF. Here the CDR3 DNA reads TGTGCCAGCAGTTTACCCCAGGGTGGCTACACCTTC.

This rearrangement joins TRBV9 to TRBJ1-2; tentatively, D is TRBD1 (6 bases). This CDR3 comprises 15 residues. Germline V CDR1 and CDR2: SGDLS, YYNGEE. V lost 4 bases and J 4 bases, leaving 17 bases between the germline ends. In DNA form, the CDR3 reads TGTGCCAGCAGCTTACAGGGAGACTGGGCCTATGGCTACACCTTC. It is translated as CASSLQGDWAYGYTF.

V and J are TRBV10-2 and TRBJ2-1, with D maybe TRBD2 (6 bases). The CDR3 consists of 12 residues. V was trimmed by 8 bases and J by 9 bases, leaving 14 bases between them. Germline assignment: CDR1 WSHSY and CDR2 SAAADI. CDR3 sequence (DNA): TGCGCCAGCGGAGGGGTGAAGGGTGAGCAGTTCTTC. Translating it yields CASGGVKGEQFF.

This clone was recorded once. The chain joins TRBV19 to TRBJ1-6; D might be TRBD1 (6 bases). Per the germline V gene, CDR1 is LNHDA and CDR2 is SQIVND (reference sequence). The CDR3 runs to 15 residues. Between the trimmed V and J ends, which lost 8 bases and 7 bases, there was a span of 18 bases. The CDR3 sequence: CASRSRQALNSPLHF. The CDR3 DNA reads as TGTGCCAGTCGTTCCAGACAGGCGCTGAATTCACCCCTCCACTTT.

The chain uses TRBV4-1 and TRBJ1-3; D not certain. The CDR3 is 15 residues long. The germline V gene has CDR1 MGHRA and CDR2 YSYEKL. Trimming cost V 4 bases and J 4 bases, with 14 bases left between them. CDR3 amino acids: CASSPDNGWGNTIYF. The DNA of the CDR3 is TGCGCCAGCAGCCCCGACAATGGGTGGGGAAACACCATATATTTT.